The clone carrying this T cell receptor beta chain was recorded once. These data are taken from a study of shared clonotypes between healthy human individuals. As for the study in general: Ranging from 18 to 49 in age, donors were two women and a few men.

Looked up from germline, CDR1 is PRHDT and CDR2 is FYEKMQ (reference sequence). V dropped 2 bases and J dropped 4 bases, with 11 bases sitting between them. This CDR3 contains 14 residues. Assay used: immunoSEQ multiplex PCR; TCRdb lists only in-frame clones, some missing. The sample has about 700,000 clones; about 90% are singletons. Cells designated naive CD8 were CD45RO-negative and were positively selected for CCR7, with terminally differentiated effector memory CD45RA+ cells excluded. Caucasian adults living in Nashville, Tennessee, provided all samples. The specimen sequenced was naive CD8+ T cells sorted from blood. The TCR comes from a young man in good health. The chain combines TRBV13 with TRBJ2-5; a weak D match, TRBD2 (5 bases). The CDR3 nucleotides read TGTGCCAGCAGCTTATCAGGACTGTCAGAGACCCAGTACTTC. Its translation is CASSLSGLSETQYF.